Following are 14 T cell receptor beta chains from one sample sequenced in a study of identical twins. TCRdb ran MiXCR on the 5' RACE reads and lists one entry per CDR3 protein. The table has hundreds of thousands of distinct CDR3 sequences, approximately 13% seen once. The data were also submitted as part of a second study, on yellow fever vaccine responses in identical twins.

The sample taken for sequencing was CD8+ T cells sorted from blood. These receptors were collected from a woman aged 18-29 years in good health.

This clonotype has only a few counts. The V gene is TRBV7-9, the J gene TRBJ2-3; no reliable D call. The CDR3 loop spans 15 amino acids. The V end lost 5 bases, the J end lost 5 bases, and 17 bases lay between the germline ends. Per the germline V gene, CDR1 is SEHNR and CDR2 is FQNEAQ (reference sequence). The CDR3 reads CASSTRLGVGDTQYF. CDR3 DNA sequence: TGTGCCAGCAGCACACGATTGGGCGTGGGAGATACGCAGTATTTT.

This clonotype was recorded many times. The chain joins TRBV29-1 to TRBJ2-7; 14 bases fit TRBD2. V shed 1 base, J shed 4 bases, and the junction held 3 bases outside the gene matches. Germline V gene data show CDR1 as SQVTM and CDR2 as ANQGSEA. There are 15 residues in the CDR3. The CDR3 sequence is CSVEGLAGGPYEQYF. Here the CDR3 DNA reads TGCAGCGTTGAAGGACTAGCGGGAGGGCCGTACGAGCAGTACTTC.

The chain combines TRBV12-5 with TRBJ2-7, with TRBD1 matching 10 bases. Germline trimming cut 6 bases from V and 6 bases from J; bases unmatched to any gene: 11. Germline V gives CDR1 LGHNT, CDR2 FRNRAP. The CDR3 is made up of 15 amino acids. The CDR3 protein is CASGPGTGVVFEQYF. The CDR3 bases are TGTGCTAGTGGACCCGGGACAGGGGTTGTATTCGAGCAGTACTTC.

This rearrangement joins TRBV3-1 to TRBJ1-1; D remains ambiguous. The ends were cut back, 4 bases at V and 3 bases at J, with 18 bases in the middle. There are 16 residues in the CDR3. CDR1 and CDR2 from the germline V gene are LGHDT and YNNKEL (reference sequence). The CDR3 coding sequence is TGTGCCAGCAGCCCAGACGATCTAGGGTTCTACACTGAAGCTTTCTTT. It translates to CASSPDDLGFYTEAFF.

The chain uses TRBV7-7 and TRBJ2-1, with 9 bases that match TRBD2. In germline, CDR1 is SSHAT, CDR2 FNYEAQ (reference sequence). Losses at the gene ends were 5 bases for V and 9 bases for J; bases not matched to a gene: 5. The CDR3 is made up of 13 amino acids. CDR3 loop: CASSPLTSGEQFF. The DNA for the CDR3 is TGTGCCAGCAGCCCATTGACTAGCGGTGAGCAGTTCTTC.

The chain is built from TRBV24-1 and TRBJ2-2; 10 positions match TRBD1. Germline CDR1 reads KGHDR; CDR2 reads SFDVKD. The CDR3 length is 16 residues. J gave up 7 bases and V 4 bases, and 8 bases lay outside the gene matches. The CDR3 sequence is CATSDVTGGAFGELFF. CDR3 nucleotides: TGTGCCACCAGTGACGTGACAGGGGGCGCATTCGGGGAGCTGTTTTTT.

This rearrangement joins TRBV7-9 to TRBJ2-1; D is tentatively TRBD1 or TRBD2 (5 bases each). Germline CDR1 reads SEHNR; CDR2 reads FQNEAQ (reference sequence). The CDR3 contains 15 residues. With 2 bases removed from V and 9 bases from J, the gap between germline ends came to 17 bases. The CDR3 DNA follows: TGTGCCAGCAGCTTAAGTTACGGGGCCGGTCCTGAGCAGTTCTTC. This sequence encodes CASSLSYGAGPEQFF.

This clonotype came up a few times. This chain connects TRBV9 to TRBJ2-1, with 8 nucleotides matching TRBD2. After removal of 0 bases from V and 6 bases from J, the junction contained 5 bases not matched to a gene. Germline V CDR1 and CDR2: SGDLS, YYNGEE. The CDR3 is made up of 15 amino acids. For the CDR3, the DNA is TGTGCCAGCAGCGTAGGAACTAGCGGCCGCAATGAGCAGTTCTTC. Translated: CASSVGTSGRNEQFF.

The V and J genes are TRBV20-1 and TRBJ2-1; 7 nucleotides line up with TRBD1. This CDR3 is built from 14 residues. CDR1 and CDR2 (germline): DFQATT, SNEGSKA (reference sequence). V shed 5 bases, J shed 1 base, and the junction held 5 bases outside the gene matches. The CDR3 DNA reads TGCAGTGCTCGAAAGACAGGGTCCTACAATGAGCAGTTCTTC. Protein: CSARKTGSYNEQFF.

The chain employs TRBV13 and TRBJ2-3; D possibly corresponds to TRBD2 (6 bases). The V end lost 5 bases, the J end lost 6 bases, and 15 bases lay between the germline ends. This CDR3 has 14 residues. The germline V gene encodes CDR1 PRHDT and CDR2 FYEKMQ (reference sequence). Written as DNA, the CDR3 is TGTGCCAGCAGCCCCGGCAGGGAGGCGGATACGCAGTATTTT. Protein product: CASSPGREADTQYF.

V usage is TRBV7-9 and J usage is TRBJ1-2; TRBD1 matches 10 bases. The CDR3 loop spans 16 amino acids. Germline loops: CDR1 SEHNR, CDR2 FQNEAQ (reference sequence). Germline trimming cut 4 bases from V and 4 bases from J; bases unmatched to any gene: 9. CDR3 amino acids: CASSSPGTGASYGYTF. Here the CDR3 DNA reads TGTGCCAGCAGCTCCCCGGGGACAGGGGCCTCCTATGGCTACACCTTC.

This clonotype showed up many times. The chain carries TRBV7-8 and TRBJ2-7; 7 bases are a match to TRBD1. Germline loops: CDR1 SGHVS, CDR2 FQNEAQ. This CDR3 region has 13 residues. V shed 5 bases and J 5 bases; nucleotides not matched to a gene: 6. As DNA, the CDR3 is TGTGCCAGCAGCCGCGATGACAGGGACGAGCAGTACGTC. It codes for CASSRDDRDEQYV.

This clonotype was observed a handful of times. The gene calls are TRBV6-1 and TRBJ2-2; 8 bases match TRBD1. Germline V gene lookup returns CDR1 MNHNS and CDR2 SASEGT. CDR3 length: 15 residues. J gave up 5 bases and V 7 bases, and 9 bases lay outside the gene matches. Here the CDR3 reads CASTQTGVETGELFF. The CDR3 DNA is TGTGCCAGCACCCAGACAGGGGTGGAAACCGGGGAGCTGTTTTTT.

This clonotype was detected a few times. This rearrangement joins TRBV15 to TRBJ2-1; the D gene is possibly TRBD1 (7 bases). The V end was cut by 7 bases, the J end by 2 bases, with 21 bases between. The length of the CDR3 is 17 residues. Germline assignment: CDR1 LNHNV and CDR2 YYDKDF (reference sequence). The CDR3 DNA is TGTGCCACCACCCAGGGGGGCAACGGGCAGACCTACAATGAGCAGTTCTTC. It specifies CATTQGGNGQTYNEQFF.